This is a list of T cell receptor beta chains from one sample in a study of blood T cell repertoires in COVID-19. Assay used: immunoSEQ multiplex PCR; TCRdb lists only in-frame clones, some missing. The table includes roughly 80,000 clones, 90% detected once. The sequenced sample consisted of peripheral blood. The receptors stem from a woman of 80 years or more with active or convalescent COVID-19. Both conserved end residues are part of each CDR3. Fields, in order: clone size, V gene, J gene, D gene, CDR3 DNA, CDR3 protein. A D gene is named only where the DNA matches it firmly. Expanded clones are given a class, and other clones once, few, many or no size at all.

abundance: -
v_gene: TRBV19
j_gene: TRBJ2-2
d_gene: -
CDR3nt: TGTGCCAGTAATTCGCAGGCGAACACCGGGGAGCTGTTTTTT
CDR3aa: CASNSQANTGELFF

abundance: -
v_gene: TRBV5-1
j_gene: TRBJ1-5
d_gene: TRBD1
CDR3nt: TGCGCCAGCAGCTTTGGGACAGGGCGCAATCAGCCCCAGCATTTT
CDR3aa: CASSFGTGRNQPQHF

abundance: -
v_gene: TRBV7-2
j_gene: TRBJ2-7
d_gene: -
CDR3nt: TGTGCCAGCAGCTTAGAGGAGGTGCCCTACGAGCAGTACTTC
CDR3aa: CASSLEEVPYEQYF

abundance: -
v_gene: TRBV5-1
j_gene: TRBJ1-2
d_gene: -
CDR3nt: TGCGCCAGCAGCTTGGAGCCAGGCAAGTATGGCTACACCTTC
CDR3aa: CASSLEPGKYGYTF

abundance: -
v_gene: TRBV15
j_gene: TRBJ1-6
d_gene: -
CDR3nt: TGTGCCACCAGCCTAAGGGGAACAGTCTATAATTCACCCCTCCACTTT
CDR3aa: CATSLRGTVYNSPLHF

abundance: -
v_gene: TRBV10-3
j_gene: TRBJ2-7
d_gene: TRBD2
CDR3nt: TGTGCCATCAGTAAGCCGCCAAGCGGGGGGCCCTCCTACGAGCAGTACTTC
CDR3aa: CAISKPPSGGPSYEQYF

abundance: -
v_gene: TRBV9
j_gene: TRBJ2-5
d_gene: TRBD1
CDR3nt: TGTGCCAGCAGCGCGGGGACAGGGCAAGAGACCCAGTACTTC
CDR3aa: CASSAGTGQETQYF

abundance: few
v_gene: TRBV6-7
j_gene: TRBJ1-5
d_gene: -
CDR3nt: TGTGCCAGCAGTTATCCCCCCCGTCAGGGGATAGGTCAGCCCCAGCATTTT
CDR3aa: CASSYPPRQGIGQPQHF

abundance: -
v_gene: TRBV7-2
j_gene: TRBJ1-5
d_gene: TRBD1
CDR3nt: TGTGCCAGCAGCTCAGGGGGGCTTGGTCAGCCCCAGCATTTT
CDR3aa: CASSSGGLGQPQHF

abundance: -
v_gene: TRBV2
j_gene: TRBJ1-2
d_gene: TRBD1
CDR3nt: TGTGCCAGCAGTGGGCAGGGGGCGAAGTCGCATGGCTACACCTTC
CDR3aa: CASSGQGAKSHGYTF

abundance: -
v_gene: TRBV1
j_gene: TRBJ1-4
d_gene: -
CDR3nt: TGCACCAGCAGCCAAGATCGGTCACAGTCTAATGAAAAACTGTTTTTT
CDR3aa: CTSSQDRSQSNEKLFF

abundance: few
v_gene: TRBV5-1
j_gene: TRBJ2-7
d_gene: -
CDR3nt: TGCGCCAGCAGCTCCGGGGGGACAGGATCTGATCGGTACTTC
CDR3aa: CASSSGGTGSDRYF

abundance: -
v_gene: TRBV5-4
j_gene: TRBJ2-2
d_gene: -
CDR3nt: TGTGCCAGCAGCTTTAGGGGGGGCACCGGGGAGCTGTTTTTT
CDR3aa: CASSFRGGTGELFF

abundance: -
v_gene: TRBV7-2
j_gene: TRBJ1-4
d_gene: TRBD1
CDR3nt: TGTGCCAGCAGCTACCTCGGGACAGCTTATGAAAAACTGTTTTTT
CDR3aa: CASSYLGTAYEKLFF